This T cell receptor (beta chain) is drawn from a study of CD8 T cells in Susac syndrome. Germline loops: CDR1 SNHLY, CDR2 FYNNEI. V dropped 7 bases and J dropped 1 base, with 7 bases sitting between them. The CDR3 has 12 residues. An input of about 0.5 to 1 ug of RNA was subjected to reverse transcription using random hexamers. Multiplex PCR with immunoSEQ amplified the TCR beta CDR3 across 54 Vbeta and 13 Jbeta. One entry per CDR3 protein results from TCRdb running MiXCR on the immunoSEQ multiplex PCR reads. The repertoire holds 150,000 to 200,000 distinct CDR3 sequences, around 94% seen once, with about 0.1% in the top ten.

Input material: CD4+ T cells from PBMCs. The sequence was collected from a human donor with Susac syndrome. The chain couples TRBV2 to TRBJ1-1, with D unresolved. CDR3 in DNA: TGTGCCAGCATGTTCCCGAACACTGAAGCTTTCTTT. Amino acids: CASMFPNTEAFF.